These T cell receptor beta chains were read from a single sample in a study of beta chain features in type 1 diabetes. Profiled with immunoSEQ multiplex PCR; TCRdb holds only in-frame clones, not every one. The repertoire holds around 290,000 clones, with 8% as singletons. The sample was central memory CD4+ T cells from blood. These receptors came from a woman aged 18-29 years in good health. Each CDR3 is given with its conserved first and last residue. Fields, in order: J gene, clone size, V gene, D gene, CDR3 length, CDR3 protein, CDR3 DNA. The D gene is left open where the match is weak. Size values are once, few and many counts, or a class for expanded clones, and some rows have none.

TRBJ2-1	-	TRBV6-6	-	13	CASIRTSYNEQFF	TGTGCCAGCATAAGGACCAGTTACAATGAGCAGTTCTTC
TRBJ1-2	few	TRBV28	-	12	CASSLTGYGYTF	TGTGCCAGCAGTTTAACAGGGTATGGCTACACCTTC
TRBJ1-4	-	TRBV15	-	14	CATSRGGGSEKLFF	TGTGCCACCAGCAGAGGGGGAGGTAGTGAAAAACTGTTTTTT
TRBJ1-6	-	TRBV2	TRBD1	14	CASSGTGGNSPLHF	TGTGCCAGCTCTGGGACAGGGGGAAATTCACCCCTCCACTTT
TRBJ1-1	-	TRBV29-1	-	13	CSVESLWATEAFF	TGCAGCGTTGAATCTCTTTGGGCCACTGAAGCTTTCTTT
TRBJ1-6	few	TRBV11-2	TRBD1	15	CASSQGVIPNSPLHF	TGTGCCAGCAGCCAGGGGGTAATCCCAAATTCACCCCTCCACTTT
TRBJ2-7	-	TRBV27	TRBD1	17	CASSMRHRGPLPYEQYF	TGTGCCAGCAGTATGCGTCACAGGGGGCCCCTACCATACGAGCAGTACTTC
TRBJ1-3	-	TRBV15	TRBD1	15	CATRDQGAAGNTIYF	TGTGCCACCAGGGATCAGGGGGCAGCTGGAAACACCATATATTTT
TRBJ2-5	many	TRBV28	TRBD1	12	CASGDREETQYF	TGTGCCAGCGGGGACAGGGAAGAGACCCAGTACTTC
TRBJ1-2	few	TRBV28	-	11	CAITGNYGYTF	TGTGCCATCACTGGAAACTATGGCTACACCTTC
TRBJ2-7	few	TRBV29-1	TRBD1	14	CSVQGSSSSYEQYF	TGCAGCGTACAGGGGTCCTCCAGCTCCTACGAGCAGTACTTC
TRBJ1-1	-	TRBV6-6	-	15	CASSYSAGSGTEAFF	TGTGCCAGCAGTTACTCGGCAGGGTCGGGCACTGAAGCTTTCTTT
TRBJ1-1	-	TRBV29-1	-	15	CSGSPGWGMNTEAFF	TGCAGCGGATCCCCGGGGTGGGGAATGAACACTGAAGCTTTCTTT
TRBJ2-5	-	TRBV11-2	-	14	CASSLGRGWETQYF	TGTGCCAGCAGCTTAGGGCGGGGTTGGGAGACCCAGTACTTC
TRBJ2-1	few	TRBV11-2	-	17	CASSSGLFRSSYNEQFF	TGTGCCAGCAGCTCGGGACTGTTCAGGAGCTCCTACAATGAGCAGTTCTTC
TRBJ1-1	few	TRBV7-9	TRBD1	14	CASSPGTGGRGAFF	TGTGCCAGCAGCCCGGGGACAGGGGGCCGGGGAGCTTTCTTT
TRBJ2-1	-	TRBV7-2	-	17	CASSLDGRTGDNLEQFF	TGTGCCAGCAGCTTAGACGGACGGACGGGGGACAATTTGGAGCAGTTCTTC
TRBJ1-2	-	TRBV5-1	TRBD1	15	CASSPLGGVEGGYTF	TGCGCCAGCAGCCCGTTAGGGGGCGTGGAGGGTGGCTACACCTTC
TRBJ2-1	few	TRBV18	TRBD1	15	CASSPGTGRGGEQFF	TGTGCCAGCTCGCCAGGGACAGGGAGAGGCGGTGAGCAGTTCTTC
TRBJ2-1	-	TRBV2	-	13	CASSERLGNEQFF	TGTGCCAGCTCAGAAAGGTTGGGCAATGAGCAGTTCTTC
TRBJ2-7	few	TRBV4-3	TRBD1	16	CASSHNRDRSSYEQYF	TGCGCCAGCAGCCACAACCGGGACAGGAGCTCCTACGAGCAGTACTTC
TRBJ1-5	few	TRBV27	-	17	CASSPQSPDGSNQPQHF	TGTGCCAGCAGTCCCCAATCCCCGGACGGTAGCAATCAGCCCCAGCATTTT